Described below is a single T cell receptor (beta chain) sequence and its context. The data belong to a study of blood T cell repertoires in COVID-19. Study context: The samples span acute and convalescent COVID-19 from the United States, Italy and Spain.

The data were produced by immunoSEQ multiplex PCR, yet TCRdb's version contains in-frame clones alone and is incomplete. This sample carries about 170,000 clones, about nine tenths of them seen once, and the ten largest clones take 20% to 30%. The V end lost 0 bases, the J end lost 6 bases, and 6 bases lay between the germline ends. The V gene's germline CDR1 is LNHDA and CDR2 SQIVND (reference sequence). This CDR3 is 13 amino acids long. The sequence was collected from a man between 60 and 75 years old with acute or convalescent COVID-19. The gene calls are TRBV19 and TRBJ2-1; perhaps TRBD2 as D (6 bases). Sequencing was performed on peripheral blood. The CDR3 region is CASSIELANEQFF. Here the CDR3 DNA reads TGTGCCAGTAGTATAGAACTAGCCAATGAGCAGTTCTTC.